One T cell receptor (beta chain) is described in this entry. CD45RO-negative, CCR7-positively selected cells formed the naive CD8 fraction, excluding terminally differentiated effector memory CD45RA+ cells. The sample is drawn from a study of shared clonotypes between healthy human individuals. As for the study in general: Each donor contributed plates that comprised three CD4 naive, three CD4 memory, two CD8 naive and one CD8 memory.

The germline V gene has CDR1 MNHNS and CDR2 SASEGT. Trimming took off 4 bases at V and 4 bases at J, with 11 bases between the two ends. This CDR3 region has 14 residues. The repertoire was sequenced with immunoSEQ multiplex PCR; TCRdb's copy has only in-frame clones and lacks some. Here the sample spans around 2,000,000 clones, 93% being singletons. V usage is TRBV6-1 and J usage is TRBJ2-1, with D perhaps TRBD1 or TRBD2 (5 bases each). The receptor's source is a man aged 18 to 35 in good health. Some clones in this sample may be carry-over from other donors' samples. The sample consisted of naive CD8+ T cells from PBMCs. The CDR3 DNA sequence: TGTGCCAGCAGTGTTTGGGGGATGTACAATGAGCAGTTCTTC. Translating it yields CASSVWGMYNEQFF.